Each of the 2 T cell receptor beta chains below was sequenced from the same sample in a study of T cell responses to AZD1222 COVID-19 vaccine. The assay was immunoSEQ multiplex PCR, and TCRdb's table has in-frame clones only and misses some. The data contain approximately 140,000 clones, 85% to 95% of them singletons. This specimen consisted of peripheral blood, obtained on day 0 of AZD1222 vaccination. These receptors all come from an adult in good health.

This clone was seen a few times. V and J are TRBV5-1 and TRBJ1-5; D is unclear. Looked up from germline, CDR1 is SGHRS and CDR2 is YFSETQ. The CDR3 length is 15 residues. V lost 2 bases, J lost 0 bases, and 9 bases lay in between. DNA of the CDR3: TGCGCCAGCAGCTTAAGTGAGTTTAGCAATCAGCCCCAGCATTTT. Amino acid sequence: CASSLSEFSNQPQHF.

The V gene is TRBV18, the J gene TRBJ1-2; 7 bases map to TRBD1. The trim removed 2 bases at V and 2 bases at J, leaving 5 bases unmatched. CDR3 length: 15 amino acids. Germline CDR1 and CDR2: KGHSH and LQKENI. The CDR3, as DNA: TGTGCCAGCTCACCAACGGGACAGACGAACTATGGCTACACCTTC. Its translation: CASSPTGQTNYGYTF. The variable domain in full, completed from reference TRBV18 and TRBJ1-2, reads NAGVMQNPRHLVRRRGQEARLRCSPMKGHSHVYWYRQLPEEGLKFMVYLQKENIIDESGMPKERFSAEFPKEGPSILRIQQVVRGDSAAYFCASSPTGQTNYGYTFGSGTRLTVV.